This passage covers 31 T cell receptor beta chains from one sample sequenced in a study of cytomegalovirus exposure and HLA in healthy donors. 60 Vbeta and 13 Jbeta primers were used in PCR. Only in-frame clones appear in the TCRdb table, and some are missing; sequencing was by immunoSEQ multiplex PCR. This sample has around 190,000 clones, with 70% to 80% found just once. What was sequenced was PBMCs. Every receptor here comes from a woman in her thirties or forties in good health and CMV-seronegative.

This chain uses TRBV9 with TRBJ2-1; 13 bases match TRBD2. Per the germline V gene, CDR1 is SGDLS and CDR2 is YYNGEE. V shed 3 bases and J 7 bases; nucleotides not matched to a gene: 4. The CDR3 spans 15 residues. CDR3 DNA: TGTGCCAGCAGCGCGTTACTAGCGGGGGGGAATGAGCAGTTCTTC. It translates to CASSALLAGGNEQFF.

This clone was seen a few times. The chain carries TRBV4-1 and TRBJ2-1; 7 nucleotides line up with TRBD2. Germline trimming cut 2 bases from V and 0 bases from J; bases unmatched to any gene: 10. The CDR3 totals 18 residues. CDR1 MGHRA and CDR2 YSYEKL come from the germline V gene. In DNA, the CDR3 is TGCGCCAGCAGCCAACTCCCTCGGGGGGAGACCTCCTACAATGAGCAGTTCTTC. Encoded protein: CASSQLPRGETSYNEQFF.

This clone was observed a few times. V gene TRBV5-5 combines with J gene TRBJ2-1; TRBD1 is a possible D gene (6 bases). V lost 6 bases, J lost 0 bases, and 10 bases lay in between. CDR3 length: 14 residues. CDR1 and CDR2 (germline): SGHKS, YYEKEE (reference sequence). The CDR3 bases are TGTGCCAGCACCAGGACAGCCTCCTACAATGAGCAGTTCTTC. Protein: CASTRTASYNEQFF.

For the CDR3, the DNA is TGCGCCAGCAGCCCAACCCCCACAGGGGGGGGCGAGCAGTACTTC. It specifies CASSPTPTGGGEQYF. The chain couples TRBV5-1 to TRBJ2-7; maybe TRBD1 (8 bases). The CDR3 spans 15 residues. Germline V gives CDR1 SGHRS, CDR2 YFSETQ. V was cut by 4 bases and J by 6 bases, with 20 bases left in between.

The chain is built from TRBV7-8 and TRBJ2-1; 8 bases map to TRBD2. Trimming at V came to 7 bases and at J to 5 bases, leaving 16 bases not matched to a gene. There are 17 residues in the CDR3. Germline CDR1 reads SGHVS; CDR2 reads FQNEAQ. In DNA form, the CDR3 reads TGTGCCAGCACACCCCTTGCCTCACTAGCGGTACACAATGAGCAGTTCTTC. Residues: CASTPLASLAVHNEQFF.

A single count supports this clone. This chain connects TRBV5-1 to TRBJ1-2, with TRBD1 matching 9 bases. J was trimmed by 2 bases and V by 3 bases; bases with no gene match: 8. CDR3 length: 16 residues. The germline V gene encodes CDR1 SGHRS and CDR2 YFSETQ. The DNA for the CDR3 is TGCGCCAGCAGCTCGCCGGGACAGGGTCGGAACTATGGCTACACCTTC. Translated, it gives CASSSPGQGRNYGYTF.

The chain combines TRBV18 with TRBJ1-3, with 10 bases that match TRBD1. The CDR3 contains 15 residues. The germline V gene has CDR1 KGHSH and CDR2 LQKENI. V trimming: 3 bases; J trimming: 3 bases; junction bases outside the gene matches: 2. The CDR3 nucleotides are TGTGCCAGCTCACCTGGGGACAGGGGTGGAAACACCATATATTTT. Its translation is CASSPGDRGGNTIYF.

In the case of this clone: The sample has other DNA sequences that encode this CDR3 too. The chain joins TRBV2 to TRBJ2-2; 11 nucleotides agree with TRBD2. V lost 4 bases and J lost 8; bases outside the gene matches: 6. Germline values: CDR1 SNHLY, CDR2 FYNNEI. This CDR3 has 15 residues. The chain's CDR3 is CASSVLTSGAGELFF. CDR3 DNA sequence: TGTGCCAGCAGTGTCCTGACTAGCGGGGCGGGGGAGCTGTTTTTT.

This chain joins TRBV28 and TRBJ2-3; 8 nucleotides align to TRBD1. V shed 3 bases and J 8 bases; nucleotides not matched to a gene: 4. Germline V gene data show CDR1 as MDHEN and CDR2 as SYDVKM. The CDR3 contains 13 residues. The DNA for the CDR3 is TGTGCCAGCAGTTTGACAGGGGCAGGTACGCAGTATTTT. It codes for CASSLTGAGTQYF. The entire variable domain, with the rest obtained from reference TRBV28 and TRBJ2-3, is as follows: DVKVTQSSRYLVKRTGEKVFLECVQDMDHENMFWYRQDPGLGLRLIYFSYDVKMKEKGDIPEGYSVSREKKERFSLILESASTNQTSMYLCASSLTGAGTQYFGPGTRLTVL.

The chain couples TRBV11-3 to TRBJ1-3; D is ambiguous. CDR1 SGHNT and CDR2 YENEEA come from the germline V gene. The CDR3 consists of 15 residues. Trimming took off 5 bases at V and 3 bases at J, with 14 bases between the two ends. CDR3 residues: CASSRNGGYGNTIYF. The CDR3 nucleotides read TGTGCCAGCAGCCGAAACGGAGGTTATGGAAACACCATATATTTT.

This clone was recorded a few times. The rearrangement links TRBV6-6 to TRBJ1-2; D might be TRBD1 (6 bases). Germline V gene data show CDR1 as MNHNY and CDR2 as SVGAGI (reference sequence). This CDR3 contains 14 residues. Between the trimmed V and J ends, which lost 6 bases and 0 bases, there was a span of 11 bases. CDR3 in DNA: TGTGCCAGCAGCTTACAGGGAACTAACTATGGCTACACCTTC. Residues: CASSLQGTNYGYTF.

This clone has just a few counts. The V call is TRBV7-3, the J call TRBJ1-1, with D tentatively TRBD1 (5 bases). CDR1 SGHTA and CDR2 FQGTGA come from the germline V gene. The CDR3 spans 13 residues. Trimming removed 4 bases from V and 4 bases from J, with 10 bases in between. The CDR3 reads CASSSGLGTEAFF. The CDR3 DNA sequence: TGTGCCAGCAGCTCAGGGTTGGGCACTGAAGCTTTCTTT.

For the CDR3, the DNA is TGTGCCAGCAGTGATAGGACAGGGATGTTAGATACGCAGTATTTT. It yields the protein CASSDRTGMLDTQYF. This chain connects TRBV2 to TRBJ2-3; 8 bases fit TRBD1. V was clipped by 3 bases and J by 5 bases; unmatched bases: 7. CDR1 and CDR2 (germline): SNHLY, FYNNEI. The CDR3 is 15 residues long.

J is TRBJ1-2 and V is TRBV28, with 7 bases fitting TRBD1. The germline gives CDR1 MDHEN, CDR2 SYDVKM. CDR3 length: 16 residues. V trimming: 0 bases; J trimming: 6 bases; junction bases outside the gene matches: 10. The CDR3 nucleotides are TGTGCCAGCAGTTTATGGTCCCCAGGGGGGTTGGATGGCTACACCTTC. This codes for CASSLWSPGGLDGYTF.

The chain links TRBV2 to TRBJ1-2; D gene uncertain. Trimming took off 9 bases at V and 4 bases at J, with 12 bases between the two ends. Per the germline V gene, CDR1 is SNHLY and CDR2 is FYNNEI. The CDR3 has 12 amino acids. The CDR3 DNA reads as TGTGCCAGTAAACAGTCTACCTATGGCTACACCTTC. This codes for CASKQSTYGYTF.

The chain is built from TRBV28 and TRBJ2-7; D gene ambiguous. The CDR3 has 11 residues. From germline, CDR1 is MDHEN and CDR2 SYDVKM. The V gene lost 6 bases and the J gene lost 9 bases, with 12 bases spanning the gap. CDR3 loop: CASSQSAGQYF. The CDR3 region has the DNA TGTGCCAGCAGCCAATCCGCCGGGCAGTACTTC.

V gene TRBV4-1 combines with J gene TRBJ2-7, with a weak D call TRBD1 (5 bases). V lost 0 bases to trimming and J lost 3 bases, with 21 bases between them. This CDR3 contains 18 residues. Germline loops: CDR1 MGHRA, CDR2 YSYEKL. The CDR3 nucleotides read TGCGCCAGCAGCCAAGAAAGGACCGACAGCAGATATAACTACGAGCAGTACTTC. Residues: CASSQERTDSRYNYEQYF.

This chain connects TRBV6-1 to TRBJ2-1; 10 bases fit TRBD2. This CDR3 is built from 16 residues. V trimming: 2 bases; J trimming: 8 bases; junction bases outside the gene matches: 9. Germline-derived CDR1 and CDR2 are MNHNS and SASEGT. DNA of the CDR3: TGTGCCAGCAGTGAACTTGGAGCGGGGGGGCTCGATGAGCAGTTCTTC. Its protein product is CASSELGAGGLDEQFF.

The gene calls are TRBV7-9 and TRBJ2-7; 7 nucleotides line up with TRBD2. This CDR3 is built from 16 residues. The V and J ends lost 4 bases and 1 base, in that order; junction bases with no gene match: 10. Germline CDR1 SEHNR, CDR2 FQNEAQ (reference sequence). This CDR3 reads CASSSNLSGPSYEQYF. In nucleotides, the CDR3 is TGTGCCAGCAGCTCCAACCTTAGCGGGCCTTCCTACGAGCAGTACTTC.

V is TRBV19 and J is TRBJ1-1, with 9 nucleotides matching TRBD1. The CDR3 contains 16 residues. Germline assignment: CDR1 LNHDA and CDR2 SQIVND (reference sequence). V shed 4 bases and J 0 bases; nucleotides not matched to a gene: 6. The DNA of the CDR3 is TGTGCCAGTAGTACCTTGACAGGGGGTGTGAACACTGAAGCTTTCTTT. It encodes CASSTLTGGVNTEAFF.

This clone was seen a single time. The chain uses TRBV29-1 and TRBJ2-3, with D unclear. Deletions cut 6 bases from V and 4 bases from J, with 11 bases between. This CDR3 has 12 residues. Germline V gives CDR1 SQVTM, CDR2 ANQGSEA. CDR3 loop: CSVGASADTQYF. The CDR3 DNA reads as TGCAGCGTGGGTGCGAGCGCAGATACGCAGTATTTT.

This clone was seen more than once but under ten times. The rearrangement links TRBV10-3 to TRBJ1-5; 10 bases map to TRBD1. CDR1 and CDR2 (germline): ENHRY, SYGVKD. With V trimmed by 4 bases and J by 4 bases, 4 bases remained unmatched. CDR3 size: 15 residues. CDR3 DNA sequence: TGTGCCATCAGTGGCACGGGACAGGGGAATCAGCCCCAGCATTTT. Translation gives CAISGTGQGNQPQHF.

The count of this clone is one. The CDR3 DNA reads as TGTGCCAGCAGCGTAGATTTTGGAGGGGACTACGAGCAGTACTTC. As protein: CASSVDFGGDYEQYF. The chain employs TRBV9 and TRBJ2-7; weak D call: TRBD2 (6 bases). The CDR3 runs 15 residues. Between the trimmed V and J ends, which lost 0 bases and 3 bases, there was a span of 13 bases. Germline CDR1 reads SGDLS; CDR2 reads YYNGEE.

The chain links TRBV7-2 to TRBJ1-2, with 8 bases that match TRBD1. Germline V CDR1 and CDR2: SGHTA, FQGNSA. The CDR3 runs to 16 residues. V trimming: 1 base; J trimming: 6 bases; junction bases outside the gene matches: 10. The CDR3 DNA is TGTGCCAGCAGCTTAGTCTCTACAGGGGGAGCTGATGGCTACACCTTC. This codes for CASSLVSTGGADGYTF.

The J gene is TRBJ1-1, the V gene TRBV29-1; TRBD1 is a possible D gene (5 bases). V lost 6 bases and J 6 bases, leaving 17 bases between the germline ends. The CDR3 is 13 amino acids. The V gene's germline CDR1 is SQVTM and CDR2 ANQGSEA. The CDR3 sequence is CSVQVGRWAEAFF. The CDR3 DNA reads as TGCAGCGTCCAAGTGGGGCGTTGGGCTGAAGCTTTCTTT.

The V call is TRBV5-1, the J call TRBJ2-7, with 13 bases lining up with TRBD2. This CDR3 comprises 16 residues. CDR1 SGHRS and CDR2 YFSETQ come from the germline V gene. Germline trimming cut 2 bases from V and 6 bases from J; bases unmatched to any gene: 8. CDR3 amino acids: CASSFHTSGGAVEQYF. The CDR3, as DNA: TGCGCCAGCAGCTTCCACACTAGCGGGGGGGCCGTCGAGCAGTACTTC.

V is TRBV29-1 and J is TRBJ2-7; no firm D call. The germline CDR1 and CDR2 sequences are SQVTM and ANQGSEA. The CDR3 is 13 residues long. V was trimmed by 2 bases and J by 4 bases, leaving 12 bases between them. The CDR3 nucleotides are TGCAGCGTTGAATCAGCAGGAATATACGAGCAGTACTTC. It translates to CSVESAGIYEQYF.

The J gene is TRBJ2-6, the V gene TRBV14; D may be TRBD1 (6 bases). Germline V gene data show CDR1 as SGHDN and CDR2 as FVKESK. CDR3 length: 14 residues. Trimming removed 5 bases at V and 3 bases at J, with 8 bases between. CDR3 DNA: TGTGCCAGCAGCAACAGGGTTGGGGCCAACGTCCTGACTTTC. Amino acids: CASSNRVGANVLTF. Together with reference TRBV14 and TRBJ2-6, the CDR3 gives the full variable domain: EAGVTQFPSHSVIEKGQTVTLRCDPISGHDNLYWYRRVMGKEIKFLLHFVKESKQDESGMPNNRFLAERTGGTYSTLKVQPAELEDSGVYFCASSNRVGANVLTFGAGSRLTVL.

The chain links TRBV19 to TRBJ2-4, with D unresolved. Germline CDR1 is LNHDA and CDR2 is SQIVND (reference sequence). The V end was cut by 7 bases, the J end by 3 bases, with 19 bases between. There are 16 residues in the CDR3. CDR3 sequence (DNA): TGTGCCAGTACCACGCACAGAGCCGAAAACAAAAACATTCAGTACTTC. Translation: CASTTHRAENKNIQYF.

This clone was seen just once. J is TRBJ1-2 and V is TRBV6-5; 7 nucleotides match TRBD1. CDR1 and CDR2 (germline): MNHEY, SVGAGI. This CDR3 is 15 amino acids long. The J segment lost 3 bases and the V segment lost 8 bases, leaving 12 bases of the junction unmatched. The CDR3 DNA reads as TGTGCCAGCGGATTGACAGGGTTTATAGACTATGGCTACACCTTC. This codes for CASGLTGFIDYGYTF.

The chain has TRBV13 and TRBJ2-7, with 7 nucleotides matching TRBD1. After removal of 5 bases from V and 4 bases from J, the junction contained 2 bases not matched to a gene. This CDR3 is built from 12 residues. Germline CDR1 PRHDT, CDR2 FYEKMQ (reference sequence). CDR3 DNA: TGTGCCAGCAGCAAACAGGGGTACGAGCAGTACTTC. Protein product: CASSKQGYEQYF.